Below, 5 T cell receptor beta chains from the same sample are listed, as sequenced in a study of shared clonotypes between healthy human individuals. TCRdb's copy holds only in-frame clones and misses some; the assay was immunoSEQ multiplex PCR. The repertoire has a few million clones, around nine tenths of them found once; the top ten carry over 0.12%. Material: naive CD4+ T cells sorted from blood. Indicated subset: CD45RA+ positively selected. These receptor sequences come from a man between 18 and 29 years old in good health.

The V gene is TRBV9, the J gene TRBJ1-1; TRBD1 might be the D (6 bases). V was shortened by 3 bases and J by 7 bases, with 28 bases between the two germline ends. The germline gives CDR1 SGDLS, CDR2 YYNGEE. This CDR3 spans 18 amino acids. DNA of the CDR3: TGTGCCAGCAGCGGTGGCGGGAGGGGGAGATATGGGCTTTTTGAAGCTTTCTTT. Translated: CASSGGGRGRYGLFEAFF.

The chain joins TRBV4-3 to TRBJ2-6; D is unresolved. CDR1 LGHNA and CDR2 YSLEER come from the germline V gene. This CDR3 comprises 18 residues. The ends were cut back, 4 bases at V and 0 bases at J, with 16 bases in the middle. CDR3 bases: TGCGCCAGCAGCCCTGCCGCTACTCTGAGCTCTGGGGCCAACGTCCTGACTTTC. It translates to CASSPAATLSSGANVLTF.

This chain links TRBV2 with TRBJ1-1; D gene unclear. CDR3 length: 13 residues. CDR1 is SNHLY, CDR2 FYNNEI, per germline. The V gene lost 4 bases and the J gene lost 7 bases, with 13 bases spanning the gap. DNA for the CDR3: TGTGCCAGCAGTGTAGTCCCAGATGGTGAAGCTTTCTTT. Its protein product is CASSVVPDGEAFF. Full variable domain (rest looked up from reference TRBV2 and TRBJ1-1): EPEVTQTPSHQVTQMGQEVILRCVPISNHLYFYWYRQILGQKVEFLVSFYNNEISEKSEIFDDQFSVERPDGSNFTLKIRSTKLEDSAMYFCASSVVPDGEAFFGQGTRLTVV.

CDR3 protein: CASSFSQGVSQPQHF. DNA of the CDR3: TGTGCCAGCAGTTTTTCGCAGGGGGTCAGTCAGCCCCAGCATTTT. V gene TRBV28 combines with J gene TRBJ1-5; TRBD1 matches 7 bases. The germline gives CDR1 MDHEN, CDR2 SYDVKM. Germline trimming cut 3 bases from V and 6 bases from J; bases unmatched to any gene: 8. The CDR3 is made up of 15 amino acids.

The chain uses TRBV6-5 and TRBJ2-1; the D gene could be TRBD1 or TRBD2 (6 bases each). The V and J ends lost 2 bases and 4 bases respectively, with 12 bases between them. Germline CDR1 and CDR2: MNHEY and SVGAGI. The CDR3 spans 15 residues. The CDR3 spells CASSYEGGPYNEQFF. CDR3 bases: TGTGCCAGCAGTTACGAGGGGGGCCCTTACAATGAGCAGTTCTTC.